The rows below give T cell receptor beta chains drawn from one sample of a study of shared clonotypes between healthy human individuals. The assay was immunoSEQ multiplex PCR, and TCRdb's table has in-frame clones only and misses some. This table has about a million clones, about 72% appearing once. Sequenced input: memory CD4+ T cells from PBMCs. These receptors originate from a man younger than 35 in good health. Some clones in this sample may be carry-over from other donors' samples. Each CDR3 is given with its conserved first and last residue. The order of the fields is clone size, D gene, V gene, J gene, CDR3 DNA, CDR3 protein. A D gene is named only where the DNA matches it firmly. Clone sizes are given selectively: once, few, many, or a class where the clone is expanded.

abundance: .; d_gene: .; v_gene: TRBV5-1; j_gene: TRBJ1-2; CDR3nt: TGCGCCAGCAGCTTGGTCTCCCCCCCTGGCTACACCTTC; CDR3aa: CASSLVSPPGYTF
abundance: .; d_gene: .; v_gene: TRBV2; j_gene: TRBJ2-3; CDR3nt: TGTGCCAGCACGGCGGCAGGGAGCACAGATACGCAGTATTTT; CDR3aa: CASTAAGSTDTQYF
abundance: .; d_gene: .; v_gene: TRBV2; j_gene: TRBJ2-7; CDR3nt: TGTGCCTCCCGGACGGTTACCTACGAGCAGTACTTC; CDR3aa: CASRTVTYEQYF
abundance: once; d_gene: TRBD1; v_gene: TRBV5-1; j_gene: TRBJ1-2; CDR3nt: TGCGCCAGCAGCCCGAGACAGGGGAGAGGCTACACCTTC; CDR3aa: CASSPRQGRGYTF
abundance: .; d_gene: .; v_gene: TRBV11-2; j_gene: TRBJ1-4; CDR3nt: TGTGCCAGCAGCCGAACCGGGACCCTCAATGAAAAACTGTTTTTT; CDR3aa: CASSRTGTLNEKLFF
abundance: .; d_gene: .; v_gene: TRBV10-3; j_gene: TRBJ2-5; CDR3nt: TGTGCCATCAGTGAGTCGGCCCGCCTGGGGAAGACCCAGTACTTC; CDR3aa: CAISESARLGKTQYF
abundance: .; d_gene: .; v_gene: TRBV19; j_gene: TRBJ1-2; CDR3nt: TGTGCCAGTAGTATAAGGGGCGCGTATCAAGGCTACACCTTC; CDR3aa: CASSIRGAYQGYTF
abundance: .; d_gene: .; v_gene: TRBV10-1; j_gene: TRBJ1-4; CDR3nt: TGCGCCAGCATCGATGGGGGGGGCGGCGAAAAACTGTTTTTT; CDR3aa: CASIDGGGGEKLFF
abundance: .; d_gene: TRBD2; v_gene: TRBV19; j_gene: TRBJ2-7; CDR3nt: TGTGCCAGTAGTATACCAGGGACTAGCGCTCAGTACTTC; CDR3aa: CASSIPGTSAQYF
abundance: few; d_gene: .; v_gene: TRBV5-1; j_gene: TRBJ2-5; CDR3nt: TGCGCCAGCAGCGACTCCGGGACACTGAAGGAGACCCAGTACTTC; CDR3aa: CASSDSGTLKETQYF
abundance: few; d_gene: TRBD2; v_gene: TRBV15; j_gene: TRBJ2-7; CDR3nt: TGTGCCACCAGCAGAGCGGGAGGGCCCTACGAGCAGTACTTC; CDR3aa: CATSRAGGPYEQYF
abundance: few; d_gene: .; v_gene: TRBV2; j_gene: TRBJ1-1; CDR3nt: TGTGCCAGCAGCGTCGGACAGACCACTGAAGCTTTCTTT; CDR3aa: CASSVGQTTEAFF
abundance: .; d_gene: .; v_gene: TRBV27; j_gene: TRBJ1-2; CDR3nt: TGTGCCAGCAGAAACGCCCGGGTATCTCATGGCTACACCTTC; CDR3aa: CASRNARVSHGYTF
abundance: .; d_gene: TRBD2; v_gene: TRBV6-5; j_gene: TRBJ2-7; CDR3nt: TGTGCCAGCAGTTACGGTGGGAGCGGGAGGGGTCGGGAGCAGTACTTC; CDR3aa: CASSYGGSGRGREQYF
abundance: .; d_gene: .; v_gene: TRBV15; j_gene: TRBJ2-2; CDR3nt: TGTGCCACCAGCAGATTCGCTGTCGGGGGGACAAAGAACACCGGGGAGCTGTTTTTT; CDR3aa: CATSRFAVGGTKNTGELFF
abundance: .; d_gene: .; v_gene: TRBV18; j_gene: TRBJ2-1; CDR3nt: TGTGCCAGCTCTGACTACGCCTGGGGAGAGCAGTTCTTC; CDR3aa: CASSDYAWGEQFF
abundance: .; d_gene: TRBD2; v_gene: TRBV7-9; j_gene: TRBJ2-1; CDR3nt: TGTGCCAGCAGCGAGTGGGGGGGCTCCTACAATGAGCAGTTCTTC; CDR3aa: CASSEWGGSYNEQFF
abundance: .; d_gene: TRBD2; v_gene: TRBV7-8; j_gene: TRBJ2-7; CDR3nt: TGTGCCAGCAGCTTAAGGTCTTCGGGACTAGCGGGATCCGAGCAGTACTTC; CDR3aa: CASSLRSSGLAGSEQYF
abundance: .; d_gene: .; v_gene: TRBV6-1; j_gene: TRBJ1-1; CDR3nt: TGTGCCAGCAGTGAAGTAACGACCCTCTTCTTT; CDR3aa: CASSEVTTLFF
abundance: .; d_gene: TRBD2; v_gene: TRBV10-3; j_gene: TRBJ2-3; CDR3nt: TGTGCCATCAGTGAGAGACTAGCGGGACAGGGTGATACGCAGTATTTT; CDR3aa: CAISERLAGQGDTQYF
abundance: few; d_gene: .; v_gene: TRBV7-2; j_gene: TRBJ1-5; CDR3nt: TGTGCCAGCAGTGAAATGAACAATCAGCCCCAGCATTTT; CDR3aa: CASSEMNNQPQHF
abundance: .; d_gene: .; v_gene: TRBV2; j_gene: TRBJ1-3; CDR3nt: TGTGCCAGCAGTGAGAGGGGCTTGGTAGGAAACACCATATATTTT; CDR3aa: CASSERGLVGNTIYF
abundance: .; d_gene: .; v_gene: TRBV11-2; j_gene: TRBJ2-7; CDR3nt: TGTGCCAGCAGTTCTCTCCTGAACCCCCGCCCCGAGCAGTACTTC; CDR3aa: CASSSLLNPRPEQYF
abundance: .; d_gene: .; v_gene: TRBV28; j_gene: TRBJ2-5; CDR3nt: TGTGCCAGCAGTTTCGCCCCGATATCCGAGACCCAGTACTTC; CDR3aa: CASSFAPISETQYF
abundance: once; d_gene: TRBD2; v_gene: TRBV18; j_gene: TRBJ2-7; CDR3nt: TGTGCCAGCTCACCACAGCGGGGTCCCCACTACGAGCAGTACTTC; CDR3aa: CASSPQRGPHYEQYF
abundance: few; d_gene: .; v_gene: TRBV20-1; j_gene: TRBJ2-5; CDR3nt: TGCAGTGCTAGAGATGAAGAGACCCAGTACTTC; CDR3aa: CSARDEETQYF
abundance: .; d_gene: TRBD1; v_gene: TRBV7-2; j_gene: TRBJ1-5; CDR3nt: TGTGCCAGCAGCCGAGCCGGGACAGGGGACCAGCCCCAGCATTTT; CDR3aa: CASSRAGTGDQPQHF
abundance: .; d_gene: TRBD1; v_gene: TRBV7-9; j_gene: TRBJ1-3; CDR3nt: TGTGCCAGCAGCCGCGAAGTAGGGACAGGGTCTGGAAACACCATATATTTT; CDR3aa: CASSREVGTGSGNTIYF
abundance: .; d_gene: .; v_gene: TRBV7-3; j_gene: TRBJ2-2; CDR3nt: TGTGCCAGCAGCCCCCGGGGAGGTCCCAGCACCGGGGAGCTGTTTTTT; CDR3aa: CASSPRGGPSTGELFF